Listed here are 9 T cell receptor beta chains from one sample, sequenced in a study of T-cell reconstitution after alpha-beta-depleted transplantation in children. The authors prepared the TCRbeta library with unique molecular identifiers. A single record per CDR3 protein comes from TCRdb applying MiXCR to the PCR reads. Found here are about 980,000 distinct CDR3 sequences, roughly 31% of them singletons; the top ten hold about 28%. Sequences were derived from PBMCs, mostly from graft donor cells, sampled 360 days after TCRalphabeta/CD19-depleted stem cell transplant. The origin of the receptors is a boy under two years old who had a stem cell transplant for SCID, so the T cells may come from the graft donor.

The CDR3 DNA is TGCGCCAGCAGCTTGGCGGACAGATTCTACGAGCAGTACTTC. Protein: CASSLADRFYEQYF. The chain carries TRBV5-1 and TRBJ2-7; perhaps TRBD1 as D (6 bases). Deletions cut 0 bases from V and 3 bases from J, with 10 bases between. This CDR3 is 14 amino acids long. The germline gives CDR1 SGHRS, CDR2 YFSETQ.

This clonotype was seen only a few times. The chain joins TRBV5-6 to TRBJ1-5; D might be TRBD1 (5 bases). V was shortened by 2 bases and J by 0 bases, with 15 bases between the two germline ends. The germline V gene encodes CDR1 SGHDT and CDR2 YYEEEE. The CDR3 runs 17 residues. CDR3 region: CASSFRGTELSNQPQHF. CDR3 coding DNA: TGTGCCAGCAGCTTTAGGGGAACGGAGCTTAGCAATCAGCCCCAGCATTTT.

The chain has TRBV7-9 and TRBJ2-5, with D perhaps TRBD2 (5 bases). CDR3 length: 15 residues. Germline lookup yields CDR1 SEHNR and CDR2 FQNEAQ (reference sequence). The germline V and J ends were trimmed by 1 base and 5 bases, with 14 bases remaining between them. This CDR3 reads CASSLEEDYRETQYF. The CDR3 bases are TGTGCCAGCAGCTTAGAAGAAGACTACCGGGAGACCCAGTACTTC.

The chain links TRBV2 to TRBJ2-1; D is unclear. The CDR3 loop spans 15 amino acids. Germline CDR1 reads SNHLY; CDR2 reads FYNNEI. Trimming took 4 bases from V and 6 from J, leaving 16 bases between them. DNA for the CDR3: TGTGCCAGCAGTGGGGCAGTTAGGTCGGTCAATGAGCAGTTCTTC. It yields the protein CASSGAVRSVNEQFF.

The gene calls are TRBV6-2 or TRBV6-3 and TRBJ1-2, with 10 bases aligning to TRBD1. V trimming: 2 bases; J trimming: 4 bases; junction bases outside the gene matches: 13. The CDR3 is made up of 18 amino acids. Germline V gives CDR1 MNHEY, CDR2 SVGEGT. The CDR3 protein is CASSYGTGASATVYGYTF. The CDR3 DNA reads as TGTGCCAGCAGTTACGGGACAGGGGCGAGCGCGACCGTCTATGGCTACACCTTC.

This clonotype turned up a few times. The V gene is TRBV19, the J gene TRBJ2-2; 10 positions match TRBD2. The germline V gene encodes CDR1 LNHDA and CDR2 SQIVND (reference sequence). The CDR3 is made up of 17 amino acids. The J segment lost 0 bases and the V segment lost 5 bases, leaving 6 bases of the junction unmatched. The CDR3 region has the DNA TGTGCCAGTAGTCAGCCTAGCGGGGGCCCGAACACCGGGGAGCTGTTTTTT. Encoded protein: CASSQPSGGPNTGELFF.

Here the CDR3 reads CASSSQPPINNEQFF. In DNA form, the CDR3 reads TGTGCCAGCAGCTCCCAGCCTCCCATTAACAATGAGCAGTTCTTC. The chain recombines TRBV7-2 with TRBJ2-1; D unclear. The V gene's germline CDR1 is SGHTA and CDR2 FQGNSA. V lost 4 bases and J 5 bases, leaving 15 bases between the germline ends. CDR3 length: 15 amino acids. Supplemented by reference TRBV7-2 and TRBJ2-1, the full variable domain reads GAGVSQSPSNKVTEKGKDVELRCDPISGHTALYWYRQSLGQGLEFLIYFQGNSAPDKSGLPSDRFSAERTGGSVSTLTIQRTQQEDSAVYLCASSSQPPINNEQFFGPGTRLTVL.

This clonotype was detected only a few times. This chain uses TRBV3-1 with TRBJ2-2, with TRBD2 as a possible D gene (5 bases). The length of the CDR3 is 16 residues. V gave up 4 bases and J gave up 1 base, with 13 bases separating them. Germline V gene lookup returns CDR1 LGHDT and CDR2 YNNKEL (reference sequence). The CDR3 spells CASSLLRVENTGELFF. The CDR3 nucleotides are TGTGCCAGCAGCCTCCTGAGGGTGGAGAACACCGGGGAGCTGTTTTTT.

This clonotype has just a few counts. The CDR3 protein is CASSLASTTRGEKLFF. As DNA, the CDR3 is TGTGCCAGCAGCTTAGCATCCACGACGAGAGGTGAAAAACTGTTTTTT. The V call is TRBV7-8, the J call TRBJ1-4; no reliable D call. Deletions cut 0 bases from V and 7 bases from J, with 15 bases between. CDR3 length: 16 amino acids. Germline V gene lookup returns CDR1 SGHVS and CDR2 FQNEAQ.